This T cell receptor beta chain was captured by sequencing in a study of response to subunit inactivated influenza vaccine. Trimming cost V 0 bases and J 11 bases, with 14 bases left between them. Germline values: CDR1 SQVTM, CDR2 ANQGSEA. CDR3 length: 13 residues. MiXCR, applied by TCRdb to the RT-PCR reads, yields one record per CDR3 protein. The table has some 500,000 distinct CDR3 sequences, about an eighth seen once. The origin of this receptor is a man between 50 and 59 years old who received an inactivated influenza vaccine. J is TRBJ2-1 and V is TRBV29-1; D is perhaps TRBD1 or TRBD2 (5 bases each). Sample: PBMCs from blood, taken 35 to 45 days after vaccination. The CDR3 reads CSVEDRGRGKQFF. CDR3 DNA: TGCAGCGTTGAAGATCGGGGCCGGGGAAAGCAGTTCTTC.